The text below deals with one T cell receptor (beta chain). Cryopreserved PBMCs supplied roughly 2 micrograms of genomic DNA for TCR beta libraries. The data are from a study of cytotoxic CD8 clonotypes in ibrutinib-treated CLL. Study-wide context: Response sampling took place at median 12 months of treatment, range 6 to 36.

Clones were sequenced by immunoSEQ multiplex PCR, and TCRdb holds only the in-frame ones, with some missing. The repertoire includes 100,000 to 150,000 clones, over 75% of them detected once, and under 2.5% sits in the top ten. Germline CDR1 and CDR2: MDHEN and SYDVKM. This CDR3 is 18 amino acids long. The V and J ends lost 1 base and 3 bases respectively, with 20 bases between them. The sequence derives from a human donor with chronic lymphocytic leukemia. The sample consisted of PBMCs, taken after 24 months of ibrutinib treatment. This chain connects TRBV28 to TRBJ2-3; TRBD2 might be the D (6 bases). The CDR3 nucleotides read TGTGCCAGCAGTTTATCCAGGGAGGAAGCGGTTTGGACAGATACGCAGTATTTT. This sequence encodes CASSLSREEAVWTDTQYF.